This T cell receptor (beta chain) stems from a study of blood T cell repertoires in COVID-19. Looking at the study overall: Acute-phase and convalescent COVID-19 samples originated in the United States, Italy and Spain.

Assay used: immunoSEQ multiplex PCR; TCRdb lists only in-frame clones, some missing. The repertoire holds roughly 85,000 clones, around 86% seen once, with about 30% in the top ten. V was pared by 10 bases and J by 0 bases, with 8 bases of the junction left unmatched. Germline-derived CDR1 and CDR2 are SNHLY and FYNNEI. This CDR3 has 15 residues. Specimen: peripheral blood. J is TRBJ1-1 and V is TRBV2; 10 nucleotides align to TRBD1. The source of this sequence is a man aged 45-65 years with active or convalescent COVID-19. CDR3 sequence (DNA): TGTGCCAACCTCCGGGACAGGGGAATGAACACTGAAGCTTTCTTT. It is translated as CANLRDRGMNTEAFF.